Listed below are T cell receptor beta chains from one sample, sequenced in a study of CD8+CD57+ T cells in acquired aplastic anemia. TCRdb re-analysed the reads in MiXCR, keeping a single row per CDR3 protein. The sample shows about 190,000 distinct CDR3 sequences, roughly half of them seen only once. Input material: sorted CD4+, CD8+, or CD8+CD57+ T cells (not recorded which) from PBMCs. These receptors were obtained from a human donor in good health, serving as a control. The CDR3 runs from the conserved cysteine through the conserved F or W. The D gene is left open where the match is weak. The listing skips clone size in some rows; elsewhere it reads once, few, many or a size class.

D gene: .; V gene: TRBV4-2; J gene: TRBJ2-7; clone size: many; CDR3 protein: CASSQNSYEQYF; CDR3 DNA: TGTGCCAGCAGCCAAAACAGCTACGAGCAGTACTTC
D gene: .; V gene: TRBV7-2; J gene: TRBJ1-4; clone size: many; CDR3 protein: CASSLTYSVNEKLFF; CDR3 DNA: TGTGCCAGCAGCTTAACATACAGTGTCAATGAAAAACTGTTTTTT
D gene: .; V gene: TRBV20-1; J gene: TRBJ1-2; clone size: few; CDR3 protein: CSAGGGNSVVGGYTF; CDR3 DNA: TGCAGTGCCGGGGGGGGGAACAGTGTAGTTGGGGGCTACACCTTC
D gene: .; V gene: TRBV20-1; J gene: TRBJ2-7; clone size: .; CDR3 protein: CSAREEGFEQYF; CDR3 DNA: TGCAGTGCTAGAGAGGAAGGATTCGAGCAGTACTTC
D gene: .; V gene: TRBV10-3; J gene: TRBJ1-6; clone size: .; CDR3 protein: CAISLGADNSPLHF; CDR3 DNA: TGTGCCATCAGTTTGGGGGCAGATAATTCACCCCTCCACTTT
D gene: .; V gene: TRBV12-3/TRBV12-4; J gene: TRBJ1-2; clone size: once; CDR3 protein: CASGITGGGLNHNYGYTF; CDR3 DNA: TGTGCCAGCGGTATCACGGGGGGGGGATTGAACCATAACTATGGCTACACCTTC
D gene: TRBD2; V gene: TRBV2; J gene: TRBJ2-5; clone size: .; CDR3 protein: CASRSRLAGGRETQYF; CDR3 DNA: TGTGCCAGCAGATCAAGACTAGCGGGGGGGCGGGAGACCCAGTACTTC
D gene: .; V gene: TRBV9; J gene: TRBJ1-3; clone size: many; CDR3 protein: CASSVAPAVASGNTIYF; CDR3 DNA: TGTGCCAGCAGCGTAGCGCCGGCAGTCGCGTCTGGAAACACCATATATTTT
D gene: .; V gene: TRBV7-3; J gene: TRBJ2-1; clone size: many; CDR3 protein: CASSLIEDSKQFF; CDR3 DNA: TGTGCCAGCAGCTTAATTGAGGACAGCAAGCAGTTCTTC
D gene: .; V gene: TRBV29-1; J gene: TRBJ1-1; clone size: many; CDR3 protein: CSACEGGGTEAFF; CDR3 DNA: TGCAGCGCCTGCGAGGGGGGAGGAACTGAAGCTTTCTTT
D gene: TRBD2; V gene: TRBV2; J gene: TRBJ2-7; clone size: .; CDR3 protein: CASGPSGYPYEQYF; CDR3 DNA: TGTGCCAGCGGCCCTAGCGGGTACCCCTACGAGCAGTACTTC
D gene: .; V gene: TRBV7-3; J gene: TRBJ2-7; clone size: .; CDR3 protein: CASSQADLLAGYEQYF; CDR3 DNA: TGTGCCAGCAGCCAAGCAGACCTCCTGGCAGGCTACGAGCAGTACTTC
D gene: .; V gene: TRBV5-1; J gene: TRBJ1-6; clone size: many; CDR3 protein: CASSLGEGNNSPLHF; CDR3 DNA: TGCGCCAGCAGCTTGGGTGAGGGGAATAATTCACCCCTCCACTTT
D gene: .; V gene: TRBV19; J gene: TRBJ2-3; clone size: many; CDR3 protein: CASSPSTDTQYF; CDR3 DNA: TGTGCCAGTAGTCCTAGCACAGATACGCAGTATTTT
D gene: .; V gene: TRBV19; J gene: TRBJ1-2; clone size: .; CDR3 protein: CASSMADYGYTF; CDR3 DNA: TGTGCCAGTAGTATGGCGGACTATGGCTACACCTTC
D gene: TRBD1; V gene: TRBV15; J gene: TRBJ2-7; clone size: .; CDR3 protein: CATSLRTGLEQYF; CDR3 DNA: TGTGCCACCAGCCTCCGGACAGGCCTTGAGCAGTACTTC
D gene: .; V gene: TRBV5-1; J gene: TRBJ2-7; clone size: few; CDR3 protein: CASSLAGFEQYF; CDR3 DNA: TGCGCCAGCAGCTTGGCGGGTTTCGAGCAGTACTTC
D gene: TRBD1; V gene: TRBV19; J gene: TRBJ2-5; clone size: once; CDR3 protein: CASSIDLRTGGRETQYF; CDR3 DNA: TGTGCCAGTAGTATAGATCTCCGGACAGGGGGTCGGGAGACCCAGTACTTC
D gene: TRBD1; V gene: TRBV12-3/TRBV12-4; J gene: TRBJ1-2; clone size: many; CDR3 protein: CASSQGQNYGYTF; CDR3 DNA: TGTGCCAGCAGTCAGGGACAGAACTATGGCTACACCTTC
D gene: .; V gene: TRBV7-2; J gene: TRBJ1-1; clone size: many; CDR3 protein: CASSPGVKAFF; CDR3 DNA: TGTGCCAGTTCCCCGGGAGTTAAAGCTTTCTTT
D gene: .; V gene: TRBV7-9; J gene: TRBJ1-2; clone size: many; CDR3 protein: CASSSLGPHLNYGYTF; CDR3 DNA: TGTGCCAGCAGCTCGTTAGGGCCCCACCTTAACTATGGCTACACCTTC
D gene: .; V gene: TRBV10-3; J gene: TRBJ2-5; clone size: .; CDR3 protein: CAISEGRQTQYF; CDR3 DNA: TGTGCCATCAGTGAAGGCAGGCAGACCCAGTACTTC
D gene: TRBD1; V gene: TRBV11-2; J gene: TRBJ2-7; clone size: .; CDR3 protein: CASSLDPTGAEQYF; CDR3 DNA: TGTGCCAGCAGCTTAGATCCTACAGGGGCCGAGCAGTACTTC
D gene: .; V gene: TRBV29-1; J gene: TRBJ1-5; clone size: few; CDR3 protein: CSVLGPGQDQPQHF; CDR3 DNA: TGCAGCGTCCTAGGCCCAGGACAAGATCAGCCCCAGCATTTT
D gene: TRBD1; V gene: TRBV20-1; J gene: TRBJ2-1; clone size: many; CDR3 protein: CSARAWDRTYNEQFF; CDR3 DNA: TGCAGTGCTAGAGCCTGGGACAGAACCTACAATGAGCAGTTCTTC
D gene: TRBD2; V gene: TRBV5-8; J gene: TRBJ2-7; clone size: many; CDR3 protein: CASSLASGGAGEQYF; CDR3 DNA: TGTGCCAGCAGCTTGGCTAGCGGGGGGGCCGGCGAGCAGTACTTC
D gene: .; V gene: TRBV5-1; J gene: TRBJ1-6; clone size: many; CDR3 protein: CASSLGFSDSPLHF; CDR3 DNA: TGCGCCAGCAGCTTGGGGTTCTCGGATTCACCCCTCCACTTT
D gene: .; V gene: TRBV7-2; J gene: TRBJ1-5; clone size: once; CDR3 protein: CASSLDSTSNQPQHF; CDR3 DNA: TGTGCCAGCAGCCTGGACAGTACGAGCAATCAGCCCCAGCATTTT
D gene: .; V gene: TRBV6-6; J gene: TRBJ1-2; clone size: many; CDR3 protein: CASSYSTRPDGYTF; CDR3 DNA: TGTGCCAGCAGTTACTCGACAAGACCCGATGGCTACACCTTC
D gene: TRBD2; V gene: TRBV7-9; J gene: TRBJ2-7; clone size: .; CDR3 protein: CASSSTGGKTYEQYF; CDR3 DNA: TGTGCCAGCAGCTCGACGGGAGGGAAAACGTACGAGCAGTACTTC
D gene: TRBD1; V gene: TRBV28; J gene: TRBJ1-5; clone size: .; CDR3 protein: CATQGGGSNQPQHF; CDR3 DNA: TGTGCCACCCAGGGGGGAGGGAGCAATCAGCCCCAGCATTTT
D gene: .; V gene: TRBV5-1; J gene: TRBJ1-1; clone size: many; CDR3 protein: CASSLVGGSISNTEAFF; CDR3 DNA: TGCGCCAGCAGCTTGGTCGGGGGTTCGATTTCGAACACTGAAGCTTTCTTT
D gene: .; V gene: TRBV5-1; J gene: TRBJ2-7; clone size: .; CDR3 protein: CASSSRDYEQYF; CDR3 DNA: TGCGCCAGCAGCTCAAGGGACTACGAGCAGTACTTC
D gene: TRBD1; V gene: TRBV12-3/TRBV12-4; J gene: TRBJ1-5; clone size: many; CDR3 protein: CASSTGTGQGNQPQHF; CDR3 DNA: TGTGCCAGCAGCACCGGGACCGGACAGGGGAATCAGCCCCAGCATTTT
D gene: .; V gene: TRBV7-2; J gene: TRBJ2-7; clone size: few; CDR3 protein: CASSLGSGVYEQYF; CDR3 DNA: TGTGCCAGCAGCCTCGGTTCAGGGGTCTACGAGCAGTACTTC
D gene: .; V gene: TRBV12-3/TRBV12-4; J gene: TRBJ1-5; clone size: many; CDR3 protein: CASSPQGGRRPQHF; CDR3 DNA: TGTGCCAGCAGTCCACAGGGTGGGCGTAGGCCCCAGCATTTT
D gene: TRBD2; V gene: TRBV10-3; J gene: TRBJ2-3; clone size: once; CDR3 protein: CAISESGGVASTDTQYF; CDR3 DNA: TGTGCCATCAGTGAGTCGGGAGGGGTTGCGAGCACAGATACGCAGTATTTT
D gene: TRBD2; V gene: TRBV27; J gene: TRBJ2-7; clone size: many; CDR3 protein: CASSLQPSGHYEQYF; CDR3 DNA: TGTGCCAGCAGTTTACAGCCTAGCGGTCACTACGAGCAGTACTTC
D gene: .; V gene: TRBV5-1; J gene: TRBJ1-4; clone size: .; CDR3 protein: CASGLATKERLFF; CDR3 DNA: TGCGCCAGCGGCTTGGCTACAAAAGAAAGACTGTTTTTT
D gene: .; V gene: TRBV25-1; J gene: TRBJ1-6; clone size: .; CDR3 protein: CASSALYSPLHF; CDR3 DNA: TGTGCCAGCAGTGCTTTGTATTCACCCCTCCACTTT